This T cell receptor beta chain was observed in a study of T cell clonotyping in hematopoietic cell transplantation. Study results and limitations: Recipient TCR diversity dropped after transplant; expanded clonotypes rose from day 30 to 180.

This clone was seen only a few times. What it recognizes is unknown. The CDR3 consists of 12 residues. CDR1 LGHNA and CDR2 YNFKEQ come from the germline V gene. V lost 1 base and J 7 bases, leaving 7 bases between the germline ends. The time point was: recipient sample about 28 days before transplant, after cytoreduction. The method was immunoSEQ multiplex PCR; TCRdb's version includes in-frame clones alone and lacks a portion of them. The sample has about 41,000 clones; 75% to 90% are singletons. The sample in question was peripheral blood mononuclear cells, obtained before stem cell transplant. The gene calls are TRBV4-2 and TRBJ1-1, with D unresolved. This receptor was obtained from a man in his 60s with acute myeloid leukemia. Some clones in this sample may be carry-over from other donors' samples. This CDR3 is CASSQVNGEAFF. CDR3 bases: TGTGCCAGCAGCCAAGTCAACGGTGAAGCTTTCTTT.